Shown below are 16 T cell receptor beta chains from a single sample sequenced in a study of shared clonotypes between healthy human individuals. Method: immunoSEQ multiplex PCR; TCRdb's copy keeps in-frame clones and lacks some. Among some 1.1 million clones listed, 60% to 85% were seen once. Sequencing used memory CD4+ T cells from PBMCs. Subset given: CD45RA-negative fraction. The receptors were sampled from a man aged 18 to 29 in good health. Some clones in this sample may be carry-over from other donors' samples.

The gene calls are TRBV2 and TRBJ1-2, with no clear D. This CDR3 is built from 14 residues. Germline V lookup: CDR1 SNHLY, CDR2 FYNNEI. The V gene lost 2 bases and the J gene lost 8 bases, with 15 bases spanning the gap. Here the CDR3 DNA reads TGTGCCAGCAGTGAACGTTATTCTCCGCGGGGCTACACCTTC. Translating it yields CASSERYSPRGYTF. The whole variable domain, remainder taken from reference TRBV2 and TRBJ1-2, is EPEVTQTPSHQVTQMGQEVILRCVPISNHLYFYWYRQILGQKVEFLVSFYNNEISEKSEIFDDQFSVERPDGSNFTLKIRSTKLEDSAMYFCASSERYSPRGYTFGSGTRLTVV.

The V gene is TRBV6-1, the J gene TRBJ2-7; D possibly corresponds to TRBD1 (6 bases). Trimming shortened V by 10 bases and J by 3 bases, and 22 bases separated the two germline ends. CDR3 length: 15 residues. Germline values: CDR1 MNHNS, CDR2 SASEGT. CDR3 nucleotide sequence: TGTGCCACGACTTACTCCAGGGGCGAGAGCTACGAGCAGTACTTC. It yields the protein CATTYSRGESYEQYF.

A few counts support this clone. The chain combines TRBV5-4 with TRBJ1-1, with 10 nucleotides matching TRBD1. This CDR3 region has 16 residues. Germline lookup yields CDR1 SGHNT and CDR2 YYREEE (reference sequence). V was clipped by 0 bases and J by 0 bases; unmatched bases: 2. CDR3 sequence reads: CASSLEGQGLNTEAFF. The CDR3 nucleotides read TGTGCCAGCAGCTTGGAGGGACAGGGGTTGAACACTGAAGCTTTCTTT.

This chain connects TRBV11-2 to TRBJ2-7; D ambiguous. The V end was cut by 0 bases, the J end by 1 base, with 7 bases between. Looked up from germline, CDR1 is SGHAT and CDR2 is FQNNGV. The length of the CDR3 is 14 residues. CDR3 residues: CASSLESWSYEQYF. CDR3 sequence (DNA): TGTGCCAGCAGCTTAGAGAGTTGGTCCTACGAGCAGTACTTC. The full variable domain, in which reference TRBV11-2 and TRBJ2-7 provide the parts outside the CDR3, is EAGVAQSPRYKIIEKRQSVAFWCNPISGHATLYWYQQILGQGPKLLIQFQNNGVVDDSQLPKDRFSAERLKGVDSTLKIQPAKLEDSAVYLCASSLESWSYEQYFGPGTRLTVT.

V is TRBV27 and J is TRBJ2-2; D is unclear. The CDR3 extends over 14 amino acids. Per the germline V gene, CDR1 is MNHEY and CDR2 is SMNVEV (reference sequence). V gave up 3 bases and J gave up 6 bases, with 11 bases separating them. DNA for the CDR3: TGTGCCAGCAGTTTGTTCCGTACTGCCGGGGAGCTGTTTTTT. It yields the protein CASSLFRTAGELFF.

The rearrangement links TRBV5-1 to TRBJ2-3; 12 positions agree with TRBD2. Germline CDR1 and CDR2: SGHRS and YFSETQ. The junction had 8 bases not matched to a gene; V was cut back by 0 bases and J by 6 bases. The CDR3 covers 17 residues. DNA of the CDR3: TGCGCCAGCAGCTTGGTAGCTAGCGGGAGGGCCGGGGATACGCAGTATTTT. Amino acids: CASSLVASGRAGDTQYF.

The chain joins TRBV10-3 to TRBJ1-1; maybe TRBD1 (6 bases). The CDR3 length is 14 residues. The V end was cut by 4 bases, the J end by 4 bases, with 13 bases between. Germline V gene data show CDR1 as ENHRY and CDR2 as SYGVKD. CDR3 DNA sequence: TGTGCCATCAGTGTAGGGGGGGTGGGCACTGAAGCTTTCTTT. Translated, it gives CAISVGGVGTEAFF.

V is TRBV7-9 and J is TRBJ2-1, with D unclear. Germline V gene sequence: CDR1 SEHNR, CDR2 FQNEAQ (reference sequence). Trimming pared 0 bases from V and 5 bases from J, leaving 17 bases between. CDR3 length: 17 amino acids. Here the CDR3 DNA reads TGTGCCAGCAGCTTAGCGCGCATAAACCCCAACAACAATGAGCAGTTCTTC. It encodes CASSLARINPNNNEQFF. Looking up the rest from reference TRBV7-9 and TRBJ2-1 gives the full variable domain: DTGVSQNPRHKITKRGQNVTFRCDPISEHNRLYWYRQTLGQGPEFLTYFQNEAQLEKSRLLSDRFSAERPKGSFSTLEIQRTEQGDSAMYLCASSLARINPNNNEQFFGPGTRLTVL.

The chain links TRBV29-1 to TRBJ2-5; TRBD2 is a possible D gene (5 bases). Germline lookup yields CDR1 SQVTM and CDR2 ANQGSEA. The CDR3 loop spans 13 amino acids. With 4 bases removed from V and 1 base from J, the gap between germline ends came to 10 bases. CDR3 loop: CSVVHGSQETQYF. In DNA form, the CDR3 reads TGCAGCGTTGTCCATGGGAGCCAAGAGACCCAGTACTTC.

V is TRBV5-5 and J is TRBJ2-1, with 7 bases fitting TRBD1. The CDR3 totals 15 residues. V dropped 4 bases and J dropped 4; count of bases not matched to a gene: 8. Germline-derived CDR1 and CDR2 are SGHKS and YYEKEE (reference sequence). The DNA for the CDR3 is TGTGCCAGCAGCCCGGAGAGGGGGCAATACAATGAGCAGTTCTTC. This encodes CASSPERGQYNEQFF. Using reference TRBV5-5 and TRBJ2-1 for the parts outside the CDR3, the full variable domain is DAGVTQSPTHLIKTRGQQVTLRCSPISGHKSVSWYQQVLGQGPQFIFQYYEKEERGRGNFPDRFSARQFPNYSSELNVNALLLGDSALYLCASSPERGQYNEQFFGPGTRLTVL.

This chain uses TRBV7-2 with TRBJ1-1; 7 nucleotides match TRBD1. Germline trimming cut 4 bases from V and 8 bases from J; bases unmatched to any gene: 7. The CDR3 covers 13 residues. Germline values: CDR1 SGHTA, CDR2 FQGNSA. Written as DNA, the CDR3 is TGTGCCAGCAGCTCCCCGCCAGGGGGGGAAGCTTTCTTT. Translating it yields CASSSPPGGEAFF.

The J gene is TRBJ2-3, the V gene TRBV7-9; D might be TRBD2 (6 bases). Trimming took 5 bases from V and 4 from J, leaving 10 bases between them. CDR3 length equals 13 residues. Germline V gene data show CDR1 as SEHNR and CDR2 as FQNEAQ (reference sequence). The CDR3 DNA sequence: TGTGCCAGCAGCCTTAGCGGACCAGATACGCAGTATTTT. It is translated as CASSLSGPDTQYF.

CDR3 sequence reads: CASSFPRQNTEAFF. The CDR3 nucleotides read TGTGCCAGCAGTTTCCCGAGACAGAACACTGAAGCTTTCTTT. The chain combines TRBV28 with TRBJ1-1, with unresolved D. V was trimmed by 3 bases and J by 1 base, leaving 9 bases between them. This CDR3 comprises 14 residues. Germline V gene lookup returns CDR1 MDHEN and CDR2 SYDVKM. Drawing the rest from reference TRBV28 and TRBJ1-1, the complete variable domain is DVKVTQSSRYLVKRTGEKVFLECVQDMDHENMFWYRQDPGLGLRLIYFSYDVKMKEKGDIPEGYSVSREKKERFSLILESASTNQTSMYLCASSFPRQNTEAFFGQGTRLTVV.

V is TRBV27 and J is TRBJ1-5, with TRBD1 identical over 8 bases. The J segment lost 2 bases and the V segment lost 7 bases, leaving 19 bases of the junction unmatched. The CDR3 spans 19 residues. Germline V gene lookup returns CDR1 MNHEY and CDR2 SMNVEV (reference sequence). The CDR3 protein is CASKRTGTGFGSGNQPQHF. CDR3 DNA: TGTGCCAGCAAAAGAACCGGGACAGGTTTTGGATCGGGCAATCAGCCCCAGCATTTT.

The chain links TRBV28 to TRBJ2-5, with D hard to call. With the DNA end fitting TRBJ2-7 better, the J assignment may be wrong. Germline lookup yields CDR1 MDHEN and CDR2 SYDVKM. The CDR3 length is 14 residues. CDR3 amino acids: CASSDQVAASEQYF. CDR3 DNA sequence: TGTGCCAGCAGCGACCAAGTGGCGGCATCCGAGCAGTACTTC.

A word on this clone: This sample includes further DNA sequences coding for the same CDR3. The rearrangement uses TRBV30 and TRBJ1-2, with D unclear. Trimming pared 5 bases from V and 3 bases from J, leaving 10 bases between. The CDR3 has 12 residues. CDR1 is GTSNPN and CDR2 is SVGIG in the germline V gene (reference sequence). CDR3 DNA: TGTGCCTGGGAAGCCACGCACTATGGCTACACCTTC. Its translation: CAWEATHYGYTF.